This T cell receptor (beta chain) was captured in a study of glioma-infiltrating T cells. CDR1 is MNHEY and CDR2 is SMNVEV in the germline V gene (reference sequence). The CDR3 region is 24 residues in length, termini included. This clonotype was seen ten or more times. As yet, its antigen is unknown. The DNA is left out, because the CDR3 cannot be placed on it with certainty; the CDR3 is given as TCRdb lists it. The study's findings and limits: Tissue-blood divergence was below expectation in non-neoplastic patients, above in gliomas.

Amplification of TCR alpha and beta CDR3 regions from RNA used iRepertoire nested multiplex PCR. Tissue mRNA or PBMC total RNA, about 90-450 ng, went into one-step reverse transcription and amplification. TCRdb used MiXCR to reprocess the multiplex PCR reads, holding one entry per CDR3 protein. The data hold about 200,000 distinct CDR3 sequences, with about 31% observed a single time. This TCR was recovered from a human donor with low-grade glioma or glioblastoma, undergoing nonglioma brain surgery, or in good health (not recorded which). What was sequenced was glioma tissue, nonneoplastic brain tissue, or PBMCs (not recorded which). The chain has TRBV27 and TRBJ2-5; TRBD2 reflects the table's D call only, with no check against the DNA. Here the CDR3 reads CARPTRPLCTSVPALTSGQETQYF.